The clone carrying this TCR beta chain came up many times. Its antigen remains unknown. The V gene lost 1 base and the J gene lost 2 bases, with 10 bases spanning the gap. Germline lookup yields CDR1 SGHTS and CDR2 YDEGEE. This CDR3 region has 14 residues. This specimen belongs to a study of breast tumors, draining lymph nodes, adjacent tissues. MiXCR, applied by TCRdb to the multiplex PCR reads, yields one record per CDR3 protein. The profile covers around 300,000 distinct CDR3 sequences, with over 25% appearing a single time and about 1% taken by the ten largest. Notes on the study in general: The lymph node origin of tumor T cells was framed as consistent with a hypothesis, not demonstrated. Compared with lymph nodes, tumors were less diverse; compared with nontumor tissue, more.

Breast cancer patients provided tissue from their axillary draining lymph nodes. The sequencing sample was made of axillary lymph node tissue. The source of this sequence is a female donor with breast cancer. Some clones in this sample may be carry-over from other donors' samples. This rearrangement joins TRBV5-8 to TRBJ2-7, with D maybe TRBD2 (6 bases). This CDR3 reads CASSLFLAPYEQYF. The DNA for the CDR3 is TGTGCCAGCAGCTTGTTTCTAGCGCCCTACGAGCAGTACTTC.